One and the same sample provided the 23 T cell receptor beta chains below, sequenced in a study of blood T cell repertoires in COVID-19. The assay was immunoSEQ multiplex PCR, and TCRdb's table has in-frame clones only and misses some. The table lists more than 70,000 clones, 90% of them singletons. Sequencing was performed on peripheral blood. Every receptor here comes from a young woman with acute or convalescent COVID-19.

The rearrangement links TRBV4-1 to TRBJ1-1; D gene uncertain. The CDR3 covers 14 residues. Trimming cost V 0 bases and J 11 bases, with 16 bases left between them. CDR1 is MGHRA and CDR2 is YSYEKL in the germline V gene. The CDR3 DNA reads TGCGCCAGCAGCCAAGACCCGGTTGCGGTTACGGCTTTCTTT. This gives the protein CASSQDPVAVTAFF.

The chain links TRBV5-1 to TRBJ1-1; TRBD1 agrees at 8 bases. The CDR3 consists of 14 residues. Germline values: CDR1 SGHRS, CDR2 YFSETQ. V shed 5 bases and J 1 base; nucleotides not matched to a gene: 4. For the CDR3, the DNA is TGCGCCAGCAGGGCCGGGACAGGGAACACTGAAGCTTTCTTT. Protein: CASRAGTGNTEAFF.

J is TRBJ1-1 and V is TRBV10-3; TRBD1 might be the D (6 bases). Germline CDR1 and CDR2: ENHRY and SYGVKD. Trimming removed 4 bases at V and 3 bases at J, with 12 bases between. This CDR3 region has 14 residues. This CDR3 reads CAISGGQFDTEAFF. The CDR3 DNA sequence: TGTGCCATCAGTGGAGGACAGTTTGACACTGAAGCTTTCTTT.

This clone turned up a few times. The chain recombines TRBV2 with TRBJ2-3, with TRBD2 matching 8 bases. The CDR3 sequence is 16 residues long. The germline CDR1 and CDR2 sequences are SNHLY and FYNNEI. V dropped 5 bases and J dropped 0; count of bases not matched to a gene: 7. CDR3 in amino acids: CASSSQRGISTDTQYF. CDR3 in DNA: TGTGCCAGCAGTTCCCAGCGGGGGATTAGCACAGATACGCAGTATTTT.

The V gene is TRBV12-5, the J gene TRBJ2-7; TRBD2 might be the D (6 bases). The CDR3 consists of 17 residues. The V gene lost 7 bases and the J gene lost 2 bases, with 24 bases spanning the gap. Germline CDR1 is LGHNT and CDR2 is FRNRAP. In DNA form, the CDR3 reads TGTGCTAGTGCCACTAACAACGCGGGACTCGAAGCCTACGAGCAGTACTTC. Amino acid sequence: CASATNNAGLEAYEQYF.

This chain links TRBV28 with TRBJ1-5; a possible D gene is TRBD1 (6 bases). CDR3 length: 18 amino acids. Germline V lookup: CDR1 MDHEN, CDR2 SYDVKM. V was trimmed by 1 base and J by 2 bases, leaving 18 bases between them. DNA for the CDR3: TGTGCCAGCAGTTTATTGGCGTGGGGCAGGGGTCGCAATCAGCCCCAGCATTTT. This sequence encodes CASSLLAWGRGRNQPQHF.

V and J are TRBV6-5 and TRBJ1-4; no clear D gene. Germline assignment: CDR1 MNHEY and CDR2 SVGAGI. The CDR3 has 13 amino acids. Deletions cut 2 bases from V and 10 bases from J, with 11 bases between. The CDR3 is CASSYGREGKLFF. The CDR3 bases are TGTGCCAGCAGTTACGGAAGGGAGGGAAAACTGTTTTTT.

V and J are TRBV5-4 and TRBJ2-3; a possible D gene is TRBD2 (6 bases). V was shortened by 2 bases and J by 2 bases, with 12 bases between the two germline ends. In germline, CDR1 is SGHNT, CDR2 YYREEE (reference sequence). The CDR3 has 15 residues. Here the CDR3 reads CASSLGGVVTDTQYF. The CDR3 nucleotides read TGTGCCAGCAGCTTAGGCGGGGTTGTCACAGATACGCAGTATTTT.

The genes are TRBV3-1 (or the pseudogene TRBV3-2) and TRBJ1-1; a possible D gene is TRBD1 (5 bases). From germline, CDR1 is LGHDT and CDR2 YNNKEL (reference sequence). V dropped 0 bases and J dropped 5 bases, with 7 bases sitting between them. The CDR3 is 13 amino acids. CDR3 DNA sequence: TGTGCCAGCAGCCAAGATCAGGGAACTGAAGCTTTCTTT. Its translation is CASSQDQGTEAFF.

The rearrangement joins TRBV7-9 to TRBJ2-2; TRBD2 is a possible D gene (5 bases). The CDR3 extends over 19 amino acids. Germline lookup yields CDR1 SEHNR and CDR2 FQNEAQ (reference sequence). Trimming shortened V by 3 bases and J by 0 bases, and 20 bases separated the two germline ends. The CDR3 region is CASSFRTVPDFANTGELFF. DNA for the CDR3: TGTGCCAGCAGCTTTCGAACCGTCCCGGACTTCGCGAACACCGGGGAGCTGTTTTTT.

V usage is TRBV6-5 and J usage is TRBJ2-7, with TRBD1 matching over 7 bases. The J segment lost 2 bases and the V segment lost 7 bases, leaving 11 bases of the junction unmatched. This CDR3 contains 15 residues. Looked up from germline, CDR1 is MNHEY and CDR2 is SVGAGI. This chain's CDR3 is CASKQISGGTYEQYF. For the CDR3, the DNA is TGTGCCAGCAAACAAATTTCAGGGGGAACCTACGAGCAGTACTTC.

The chain links TRBV7-8 to TRBJ2-3, with TRBD1 identical over 9 bases. Losses at the gene ends were 3 bases for V and 0 bases for J; bases not matched to a gene: 7. CDR1 SGHVS and CDR2 FQNEAQ come from the germline V gene. The CDR3 has 17 residues. CDR3 DNA: TGTGCCAGCAGCTTTCACAGACAGGGGGTGAGCACAGATACGCAGTATTTT. Its translation is CASSFHRQGVSTDTQYF.

The V call is TRBV15, the J call TRBJ1-6; D unclear. CDR1 LNHNV and CDR2 YYDKDF come from the germline V gene (reference sequence). Trimming took 1 base from V and 10 from J, leaving 8 bases between them. The CDR3 runs 13 residues. Here the CDR3 DNA reads TGTGCCACCAGCAGAGGCACTGAATCACCCCTCCACTTT. Residues: CATSRGTESPLHF.

This chain links TRBV6-1 with TRBJ2-7; 7 bases map to TRBD1. The CDR3 extends over 15 amino acids. Trimming removed 2 bases from V and 4 bases from J; junction bases left unmatched: 8. The germline CDR1 and CDR2 sequences are MNHNS and SASEGT. This CDR3 is CASSEYHRGLYEQYF. DNA of the CDR3: TGTGCCAGCAGTGAATATCACAGGGGTTTGTACGAGCAGTACTTC.

This clone was picked up one time. The sample contains more than one DNA sequence encoding this CDR3. The CDR3: CASSYSRVYNEQFF. In DNA form, the CDR3 reads TGTGCCAGCAGTTACTCGCGGGTCTACAATGAGCAGTTCTTC. The chain couples TRBV6-6 to TRBJ2-1, with D possibly matching TRBD2 (5 bases). The CDR3 has 14 residues. The germline V gene has CDR1 MNHNY and CDR2 SVGAGI (reference sequence). The V and J ends lost 0 bases and 3 bases respectively, with 6 bases between them.

V is TRBV6-5 and J is TRBJ1-5, with D unclear. Germline assignment: CDR1 MNHEY and CDR2 SVGAGI. Trimming left V 6 bases short and J 2 bases short, with 14 bases between. The CDR3 totals 15 residues. CDR3: CASSPMGSGNQPQHF. CDR3 coding DNA: TGTGCCAGCAGCCCGATGGGCTCCGGCAATCAGCCCCAGCATTTT.

For this clone: The junction differs from germline at one of its ends, possibly a read error. V usage is TRBV7-2 and J usage is TRBJ1-2; D unclear. The CDR3 has 13 residues. Germline V CDR1 and CDR2: SGHTA, FQGNSA. CDR3 amino acids: CASSLSSRYDYTF. The CDR3 bases are TGTGCCAGCAGCTTATCCTCGCGTTATGACTACACCTTC.

This clone was detected once. The chain recombines TRBV30 with TRBJ2-3; TRBD2 matches 9 bases. This CDR3 has 14 amino acids. Germline-derived CDR1 and CDR2 are GTSNPN and SVGIG (reference sequence). Trimming cost V 5 bases and J 7 bases; bases outside gene matches: 10. This CDR3 reads CAWAGGGAGNTQYF. The CDR3 DNA is TGTGCCTGGGCCGGCGGGGGGGCCGGGAATACGCAGTATTTT. The entire variable domain, with the rest obtained from reference TRBV30 and TRBJ2-3, is as follows: SQTIHQWPATLVQPVGSPLSLECTVEGTSNPNLYWYRQAAGRGLQLLFYSVGIGQISSEVPQNLSASRPQDRQFILSSKKLLLSDSGFYLCAWAGGGAGNTQYFGPGTRLTVL.

The chain has TRBV7-9 and TRBJ2-1, with TRBD2 identical over 15 bases. This CDR3 comprises 17 residues. Losses at the gene ends were 1 base for V and 7 bases for J; bases not matched to a gene: 5. Germline loops: CDR1 SEHNR, CDR2 FQNEAQ (reference sequence). The CDR3, as DNA: TGTGCCAGCAGCTTAGATCGGGGACTAGCGGGAGGAAATGAGCAGTTCTTC. It specifies CASSLDRGLAGGNEQFF.

This chain uses TRBV24-1 with TRBJ2-2; weak D call: TRBD1 (5 bases). This CDR3 comprises 13 residues. Germline loops: CDR1 KGHDR, CDR2 SFDVKD. V was trimmed by 7 bases and J by 6 bases, leaving 11 bases between them. CDR3 sequence (DNA): TGTGCCACCAGGTTAGGGGCGGCCGGGGAGCTGTTTTTT. It is translated as CATRLGAAGELFF.

The rearrangement uses TRBV6-5 and TRBJ1-6, with TRBD1 matching 11 bases. CDR3 length equals 15 residues. The V gene's germline CDR1 is MNHEY and CDR2 SVGAGI. Unmatched junction bases numbered 4, after V lost 6 bases and J lost 6 bases. CDR3 protein: CASRPDRGPNSPLHF. In nucleotides, the CDR3 is TGTGCCAGCAGACCGGACAGGGGGCCTAATTCACCCCTCCACTTT.

The rearrangement joins TRBV4-1 to TRBJ1-2, with a weak D call TRBD1 (5 bases). This CDR3 comprises 15 residues. Trimming removed 0 bases at V and 5 bases at J, with 13 bases between. The germline V gene encodes CDR1 MGHRA and CDR2 YSYEKL. The CDR3 loop is CASSQEGVGAYGYTF. The CDR3 DNA follows: TGCGCCAGCAGCCAAGAAGGTGTAGGGGCGTATGGCTACACCTTC.

The chain is built from TRBV28 and TRBJ1-1; weak D call: TRBD1 (5 bases). V was trimmed by 5 bases and J by 4 bases, leaving 17 bases between them. The CDR3 contains 15 residues. CDR1 and CDR2 from the germline V gene are MDHEN and SYDVKM. For the CDR3, the DNA is TGTGCCAGCAGTCCCATTACGGGGGGTGCCACTGAAGCTTTCTTT. Its translation is CASSPITGGATEAFF.